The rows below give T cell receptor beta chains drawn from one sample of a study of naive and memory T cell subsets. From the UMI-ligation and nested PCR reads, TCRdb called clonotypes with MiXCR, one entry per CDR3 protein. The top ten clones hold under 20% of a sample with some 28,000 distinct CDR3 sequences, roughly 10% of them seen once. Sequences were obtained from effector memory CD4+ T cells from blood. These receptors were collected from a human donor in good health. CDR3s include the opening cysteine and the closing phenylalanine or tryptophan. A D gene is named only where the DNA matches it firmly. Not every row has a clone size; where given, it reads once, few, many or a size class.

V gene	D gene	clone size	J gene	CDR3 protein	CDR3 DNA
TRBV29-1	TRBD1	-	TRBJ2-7	CSITRTGASSYEQYF	TGCAGCATCACCCGGACAGGGGCGAGCTCCTACGAGCAGTACTTC
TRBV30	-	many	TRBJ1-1	CAWSRTSRTEAFF	TGTGCCTGGAGTCGGACAAGCAGGACTGAAGCTTTCTTT
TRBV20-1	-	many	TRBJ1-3	CSARMHGTGRFSGNTIYF	TGCAGTGCTAGAATGCACGGAACAGGACGGTTCTCTGGAAACACCATATATTTT
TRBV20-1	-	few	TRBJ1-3	CSARDSRTAGNTIYF	TGCAGTGCTAGAGATTCAAGGACAGCTGGAAACACCATATATTTT
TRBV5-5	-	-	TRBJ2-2	CASRMGRVNTGELFF	TGTGCCAGCAGAATGGGACGGGTAAACACCGGGGAGCTGTTTTTT
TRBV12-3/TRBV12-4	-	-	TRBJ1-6	CASSLWDINSPLHF	TGTGCCAGCAGTTTATGGGATATTAATTCACCCCTCCACTTT
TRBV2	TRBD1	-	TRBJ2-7	CASSIDRGQDEQYF	TGTGCCAGCAGTATTGACAGGGGGCAGGACGAGCAGTACTTC
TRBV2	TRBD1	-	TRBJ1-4	CASSPLDRDTEKLFF	TGTGCCAGCAGTCCGCTGGACAGGGATACCGAAAAACTGTTTTTT
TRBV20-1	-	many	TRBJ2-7	CSASRGQVSYEQYF	TGCAGTGCTAGTAGGGGTCAGGTCTCCTACGAGCAGTACTTC
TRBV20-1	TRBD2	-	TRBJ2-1	CSASGLAAGREQFF	TGCAGTGCTAGCGGACTAGCTGCCGGCAGAGAGCAGTTCTTC
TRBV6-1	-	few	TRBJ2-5	CASSSGTSKETQYF	TGTGCCAGCAGCTCTGGGACGAGCAAAGAGACCCAGTACTTC
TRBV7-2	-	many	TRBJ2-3	CASSPPDPTQYF	TGTGCCAGCAGCCCGCCCGACCCGACGCAGTATTTT
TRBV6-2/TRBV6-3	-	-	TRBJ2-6	CATDLSGANVLTF	TGTGCCACCGACCTCTCTGGGGCCAACGTCCTGACTTTC
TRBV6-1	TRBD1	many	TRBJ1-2	CASSEGAGGFYGYTF	TGTGCCAGCAGTGAAGGGGCAGGGGGGTTCTATGGCTACACCTTC
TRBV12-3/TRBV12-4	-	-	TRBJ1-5	CASGPGAAQPQHF	TGTGCCAGCGGTCCAGGGGCGGCTCAGCCCCAGCATTTT
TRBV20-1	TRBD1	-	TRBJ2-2	CSAHRGANTGELFF	TGCAGTGCTCACAGGGGCGCGAACACCGGGGAGCTGTTTTTT
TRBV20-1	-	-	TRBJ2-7	CSAPSRSSYEQYF	TGCAGTGCTCCTAGCCGGAGCTCCTACGAGCAGTACTTC
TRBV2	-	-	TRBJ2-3	CASSVGYRTDTQYF	TGTGCCAGCAGTGTTGGGTACCGCACAGATACGCAGTATTTT
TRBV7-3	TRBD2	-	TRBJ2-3	CASSLRGTSLPDTQYF	TGTGCCAGCAGCTTACGCGGGACTAGCCTCCCAGATACGCAGTATTTT
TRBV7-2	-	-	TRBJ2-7	CASSLVGRSSTAYEQYF	TGTGCCAGCAGCTTAGTGGGACGGTCCAGTACAGCCTACGAGCAGTACTTC
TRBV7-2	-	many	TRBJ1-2	CASTDSHPPNYGYTF	TGTGCCAGCACAGACTCTCACCCTCCTAACTATGGCTACACCTTC
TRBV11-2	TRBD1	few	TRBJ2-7	CASSLGAGTAYEQYF	TGTGCCAGCAGCTTAGGTGCCGGGACAGCTTACGAGCAGTACTTC
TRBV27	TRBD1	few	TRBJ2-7	CASSFQGAAEGEQYF	TGTGCCAGCAGTTTTCAGGGGGCTGCGGAAGGGGAGCAGTACTTC
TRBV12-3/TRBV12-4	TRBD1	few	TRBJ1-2	CASSFRDRDYGYTF	TGTGCCAGCAGTTTCCGAGACAGGGACTATGGCTACACCTTC
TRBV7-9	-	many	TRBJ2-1	CASSPYSRVSSFNEQFF	TGTGCCAGCAGCCCTTACTCGCGGGTCTCGAGCTTCAATGAGCAGTTCTTC
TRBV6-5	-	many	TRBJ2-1	CASSYSMVGGLWDNEQFF	TGTGCCAGCAGTTACTCGATGGTCGGGGGCCTGTGGGACAATGAGCAGTTCTTC
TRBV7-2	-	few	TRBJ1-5	CASSLDGYQPQHF	TGTGCCAGCAGCTTAGACGGCTATCAGCCCCAGCATTTT
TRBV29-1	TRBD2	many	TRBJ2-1	CSVWTSAGNEQFF	TGCAGCGTCTGGACTAGCGCTGGGAATGAGCAGTTCTTC
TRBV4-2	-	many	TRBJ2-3	CASSQAVTGARTDTQYF	TGTGCCAGCAGCCAAGCCGTGACTGGCGCCAGGACAGATACGCAGTATTTT
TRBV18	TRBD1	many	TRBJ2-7	CASSPPQAGQGVYEQYF	TGTGCCAGCTCACCACCGCAGGCGGGACAGGGGGTCTACGAGCAGTACTTC
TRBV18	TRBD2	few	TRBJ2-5	CASSSIAGEVDQYF	TGTGCCAGCTCATCCATAGCGGGAGAGGTGGACCAGTACTTC
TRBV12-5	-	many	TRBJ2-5	CASGTQETQYF	TGTGCTAGTGGTACCCAAGAGACCCAGTACTTC
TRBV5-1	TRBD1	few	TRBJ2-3	CASRKGAGGTDTQYF	TGCGCCAGCAGGAAGGGGGCTGGGGGCACAGATACGCAGTATTTT
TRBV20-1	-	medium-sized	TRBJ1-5	CSASYSRDQPQHF	TGCAGTGCTAGTTACTCTAGGGATCAGCCCCAGCATTTT
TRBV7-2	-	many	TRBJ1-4	CASSGQYNEKLFF	TGTGCCAGCAGTGGACAGTATAATGAAAAACTGTTTTTT
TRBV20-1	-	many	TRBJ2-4	CSATNSWGAKNIQYF	TGCAGTGCTACTAACAGCTGGGGGGCCAAAAACATTCAGTACTTC
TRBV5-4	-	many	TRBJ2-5	CASSFGGTGETQYF	TGTGCCAGCAGCTTTGGGGGTACAGGGGAGACCCAGTACTTC
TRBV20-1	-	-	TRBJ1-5	CSASGRSGRGNQPQHF	TGCAGTGCTAGCGGTCGCTCAGGGAGGGGCAATCAGCCCCAGCATTTT
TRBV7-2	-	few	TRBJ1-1	CASSYGAVNTEAFF	TGTGCCAGCAGCTATGGGGCAGTGAACACTGAAGCTTTCTTT
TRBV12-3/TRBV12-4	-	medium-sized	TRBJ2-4	CASRTGTDHIQYF	TGTGCCAGCAGGACCGGGACCGACCATATTCAGTACTTC
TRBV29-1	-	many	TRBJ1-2	CSVRSSFGYTF	TGCAGCGTTCGGTCCAGCTTCGGCTACACCTTC
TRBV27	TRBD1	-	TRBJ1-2	CASSLNRGYGYTF	TGTGCCAGCAGTTTGAACAGGGGCTATGGCTACACCTTC
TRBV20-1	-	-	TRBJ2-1	CSAMGGAGNEQFF	TGCAGTGCTATGGGCGGGGCTGGGAATGAGCAGTTCTTC